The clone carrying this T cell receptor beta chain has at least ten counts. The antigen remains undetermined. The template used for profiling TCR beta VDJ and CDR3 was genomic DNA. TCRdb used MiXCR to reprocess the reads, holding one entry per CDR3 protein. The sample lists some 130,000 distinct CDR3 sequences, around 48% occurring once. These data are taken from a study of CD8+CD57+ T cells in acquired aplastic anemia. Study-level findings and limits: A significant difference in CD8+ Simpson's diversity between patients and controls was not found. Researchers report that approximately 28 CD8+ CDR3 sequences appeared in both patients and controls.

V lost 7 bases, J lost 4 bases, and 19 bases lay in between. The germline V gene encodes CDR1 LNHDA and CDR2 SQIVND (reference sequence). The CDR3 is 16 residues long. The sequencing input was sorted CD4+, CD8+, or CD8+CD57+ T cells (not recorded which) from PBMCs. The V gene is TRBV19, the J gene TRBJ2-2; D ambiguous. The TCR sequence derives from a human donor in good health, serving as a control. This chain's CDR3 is CASTTAQAWGTGELFF. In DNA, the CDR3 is TGTGCCAGTACTACCGCCCAGGCCTGGGGCACCGGGGAGCTGTTTTTT.